The 5 T cell receptor beta chains below all came from one sample that was sequenced in a study of control samples from healthy donors and cancer patients. The table came from immunoSEQ multiplex PCR; TCRdb's copy has only in-frame clones and leaves some out. The sample comprises over 200,000 clones, over 75% of which are singletons, and about an eighth rests with the top ten. Sequencing was performed on PBMCs. The receptors come from a woman in her sixties with lung cancer.

The chain links TRBV5-1 to TRBJ2-5, with D perhaps TRBD1 or TRBD2 (5 bases each). Looked up from germline, CDR1 is SGHRS and CDR2 is YFSETQ. This CDR3 comprises 15 residues. V gave up 2 bases and J gave up 0 bases, with 11 bases separating them. CDR3 protein: CASSFRDPYQETQYF. The DNA of the CDR3 is TGCGCCAGCAGCTTCCGGGACCCGTACCAAGAGACCCAGTACTTC.

This clone occurred a few times. V and J are TRBV27 and TRBJ1-2; D possibly corresponds to TRBD1 (5 bases). V lost 7 bases to trimming and J lost 4 bases, with 22 bases between them. The CDR3 is 16 amino acids. CDR1 MNHEY and CDR2 SMNVEV come from the germline V gene (reference sequence). CDR3: CASTPREGPTSYGYTF. The CDR3 DNA follows: TGTGCCAGCACCCCCCGGGAGGGGCCGACCTCCTATGGCTACACCTTC.

In its sample, this clone was seen once. The rearrangement uses TRBV5-1 and TRBJ2-1; the match to TRBD2 covers 11 bases. This CDR3 comprises 14 residues. V dropped 1 base and J dropped 9; count of bases not matched to a gene: 3. The germline CDR1 and CDR2 sequences are SGHRS and YFSETQ. CDR3 sequence reads: CASSLTSGGGEQFF. The CDR3 DNA reads as TGCGCCAGCAGCTTGACTAGCGGGGGTGGTGAGCAGTTCTTC.

This chain joins TRBV6-5 and TRBJ1-6, with 7 positions matching TRBD1. CDR1 MNHEY and CDR2 SVGAGI come from the germline V gene. The CDR3 consists of 15 residues. Losses at the gene ends were 6 bases for V and 7 bases for J; bases not matched to a gene: 9. This CDR3 is CASRARQGLNSPLHF. Here the CDR3 DNA reads TGTGCCAGCAGGGCCCGACAGGGCCTCAATTCACCCCTCCACTTT.

V is TRBV9 and J is TRBJ1-6; 11 bases line up with TRBD1. The CDR3 length is 15 residues. V lost 3 bases, J lost 9 bases, and 5 bases stayed unmatched. The V gene's germline CDR1 is SGDLS and CDR2 YYNGEE. The CDR3 DNA is TGTGCCAGCAGCGAGGGACAGGGGGTGAGTTCACCCCTCCACTTT. It translates to CASSEGQGVSSPLHF.